The present TCR beta chain was sequenced within a study of blood T cell repertoires in COVID-19. Study overall: T cells, B-cell-depleted T cells, or PBMCs supplied cDNA or gDNA.

CDR3 length: 15 amino acids. The V and J ends lost 3 bases and 4 bases respectively, with 12 bases between them. Germline lookup yields CDR1 MNHNS and CDR2 SASEGT. Libraries were prepared by immunoSEQ multiplex PCR; TCRdb keeps only in-frame clonotypes and omits some of them. Altogether approximately 200,000 clones are present, 80% to 85% being singletons, with the ten largest covering about 3%. The chain combines TRBV6-1 with TRBJ1-4, with unresolved D. What was sequenced was peripheral blood. The TCR was taken from a woman aged 25 to 39 who had recovered from COVID-19. The CDR3 region is CASSEVPRLNEKLFF. In DNA, the CDR3 is TGTGCCAGCAGTGAGGTGCCGAGGCTTAATGAAAAACTGTTTTTT.